A single sample gave rise to the 5 T cell receptor beta chains below, sequenced in a study of blood T cell repertoires in COVID-19. The protocol was immunoSEQ multiplex PCR, while the TCRdb copy is restricted to in-frame clones and leaves out a portion. The sample comprises over 150,000 clones, over 75% of which are singletons, and roughly 9% rests with the top ten. Sequencing used PBMCs or T cells enriched from blood (not recorded which). The receptor source for this set is a woman aged 18 to 35 who had recovered from COVID-19.

This rearrangement joins TRBV6-5 to TRBJ1-2, with a possible D match to TRBD1 (5 bases). This CDR3 spans 15 amino acids. V was pared by 2 bases and J by 3 bases, with 13 bases between. Germline V gene lookup returns CDR1 MNHEY and CDR2 SVGAGI. The CDR3 nucleotides are TGTGCCAGCAGTTACGACGCAGGGCTGGACTATGGCTACACCTTC. Its translation: CASSYDAGLDYGYTF.

The V call is TRBV5-1, the J call TRBJ1-4; weak D call: TRBD1 (6 bases). The CDR3 has 14 amino acids. Germline loops: CDR1 SGHRS, CDR2 YFSETQ. V was shortened by 3 bases and J by 8 bases, with 14 bases between the two germline ends. CDR3: CASSSGTQGEKLFF. The CDR3, as DNA: TGCGCCAGCAGCTCCGGGACCCAGGGGGAAAAACTGTTTTTT.

The chain joins TRBV19 to TRBJ1-5, with D maybe TRBD1 (5 bases). In germline, CDR1 is LNHDA, CDR2 SQIVND (reference sequence). This CDR3 comprises 14 residues. V shed 6 bases and J shed 4 bases, with 13 bases lying between them. CDR3 residues: CASRPAGGNQPQHF. The CDR3 bases are TGTGCCAGTAGGCCTGCGGGGGGGAATCAGCCCCAGCATTTT.

J is TRBJ1-6 and V is TRBV4-2, with D perhaps matching TRBD1 (6 bases). Germline V gene sequence: CDR1 LGHNA, CDR2 YNFKEQ. Trimming stripped 1 base from V and 9 bases from J, with 13 bases between. The CDR3 loop spans 15 amino acids. The CDR3 reads CASSQVDSATSPLHF. The CDR3 DNA follows: TGTGCCAGCAGCCAAGTGGACAGCGCAACTTCACCCCTCCACTTT.

The V call is TRBV6-5, the J call TRBJ1-2; possibly TRBD1 for D (6 bases). V gave up 6 bases and J gave up 2 bases, with 10 bases separating them. The CDR3 has 13 residues. Germline V gene sequence: CDR1 MNHEY, CDR2 SVGAGI. Written as DNA, the CDR3 is TGTGCCAGCAGAACCGGACAGAACTATGGCTACACCTTC. Protein: CASRTGQNYGYTF.